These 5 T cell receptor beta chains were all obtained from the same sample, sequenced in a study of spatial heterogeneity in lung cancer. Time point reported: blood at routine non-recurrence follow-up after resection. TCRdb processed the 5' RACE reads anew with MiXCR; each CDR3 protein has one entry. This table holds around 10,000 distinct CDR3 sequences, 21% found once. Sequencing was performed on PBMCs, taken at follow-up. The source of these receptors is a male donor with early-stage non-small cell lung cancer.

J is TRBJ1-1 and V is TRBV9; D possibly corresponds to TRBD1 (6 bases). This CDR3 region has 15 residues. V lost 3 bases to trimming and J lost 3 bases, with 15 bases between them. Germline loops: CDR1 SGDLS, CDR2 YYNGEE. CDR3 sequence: CASSADNSGDTEAFF. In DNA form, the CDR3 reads TGTGCCAGCAGCGCCGATAACTCAGGGGACACTGAAGCTTTCTTT.

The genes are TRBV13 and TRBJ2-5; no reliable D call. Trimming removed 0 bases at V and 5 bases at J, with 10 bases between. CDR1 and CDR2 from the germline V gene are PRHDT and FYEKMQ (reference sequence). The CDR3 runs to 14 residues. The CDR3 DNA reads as TGTGCCAGCAGCTTAGGGTCGAGTGGGGAGACCCAGTACTTC. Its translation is CASSLGSSGETQYF.

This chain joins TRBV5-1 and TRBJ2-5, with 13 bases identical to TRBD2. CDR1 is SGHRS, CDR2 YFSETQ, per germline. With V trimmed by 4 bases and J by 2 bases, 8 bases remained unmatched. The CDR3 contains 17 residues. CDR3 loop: CASSPGTSGTLQETQYF. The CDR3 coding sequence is TGCGCCAGCAGCCCTGGGACTAGCGGGACCCTACAAGAGACCCAGTACTTC.

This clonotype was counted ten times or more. CDR3 residues: CASSLGWYQPQHF. In nucleotides, the CDR3 is TGTGCCAGCAGTTTAGGGTGGTATCAGCCCCAGCATTTT. This sequence joins TRBV27 and TRBJ1-5; D is unresolved. V gave up 2 bases and J gave up 5 bases, with 7 bases separating them. Per germline, CDR1 MNHEY and CDR2 SMNVEV (reference sequence). This CDR3 is built from 13 residues.

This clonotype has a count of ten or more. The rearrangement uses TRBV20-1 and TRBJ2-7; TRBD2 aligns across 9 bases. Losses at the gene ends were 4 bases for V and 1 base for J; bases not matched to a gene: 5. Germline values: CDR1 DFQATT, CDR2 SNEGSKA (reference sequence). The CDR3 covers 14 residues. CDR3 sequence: CSAILAGPSYEQYF. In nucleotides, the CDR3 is TGCAGTGCTATTCTAGCGGGACCGTCCTACGAGCAGTACTTC.